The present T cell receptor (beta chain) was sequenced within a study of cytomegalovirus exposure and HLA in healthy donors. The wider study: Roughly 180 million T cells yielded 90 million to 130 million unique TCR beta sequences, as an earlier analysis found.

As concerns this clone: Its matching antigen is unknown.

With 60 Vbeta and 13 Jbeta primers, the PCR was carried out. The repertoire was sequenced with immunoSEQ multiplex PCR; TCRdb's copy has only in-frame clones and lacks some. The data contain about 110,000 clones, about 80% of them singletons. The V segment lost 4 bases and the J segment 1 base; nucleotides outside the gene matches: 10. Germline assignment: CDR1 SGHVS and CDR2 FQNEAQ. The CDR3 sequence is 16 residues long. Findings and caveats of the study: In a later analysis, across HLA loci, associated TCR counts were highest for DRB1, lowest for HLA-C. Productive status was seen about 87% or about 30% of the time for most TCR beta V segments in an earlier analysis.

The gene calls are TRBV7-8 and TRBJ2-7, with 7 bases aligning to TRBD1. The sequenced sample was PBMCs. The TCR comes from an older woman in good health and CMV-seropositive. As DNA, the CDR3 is TGTGCCAGCAGCTGGCCTCGGGACAGCATTTCCTACGAGCAGTACTTC. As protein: CASSWPRDSISYEQYF.